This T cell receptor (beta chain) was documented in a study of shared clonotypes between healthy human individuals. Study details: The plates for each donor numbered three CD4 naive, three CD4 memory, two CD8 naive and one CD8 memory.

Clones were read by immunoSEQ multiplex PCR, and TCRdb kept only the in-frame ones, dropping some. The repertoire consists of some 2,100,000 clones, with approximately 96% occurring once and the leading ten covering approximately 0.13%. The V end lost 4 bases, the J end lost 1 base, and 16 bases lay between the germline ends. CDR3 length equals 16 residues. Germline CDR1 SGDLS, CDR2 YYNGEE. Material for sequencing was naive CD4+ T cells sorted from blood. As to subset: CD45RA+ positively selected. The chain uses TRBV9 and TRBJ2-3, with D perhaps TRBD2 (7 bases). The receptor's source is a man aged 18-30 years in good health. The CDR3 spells CASSIEGGAGTDTQYF. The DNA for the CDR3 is TGTGCCAGCAGCATCGAGGGGGGGGCGGGCACAGATACGCAGTATTTT. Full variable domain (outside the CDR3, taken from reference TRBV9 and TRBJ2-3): DSGVTQTPKHLITATGQRVTLRCSPRSGDLSVYWYQQSLDQGLQFLIQYYNGEERAKGNILERFSAQQFPDLHSELNLSSLELGDSALYFCASSIEGGAGTDTQYFGPGTRLTVL.